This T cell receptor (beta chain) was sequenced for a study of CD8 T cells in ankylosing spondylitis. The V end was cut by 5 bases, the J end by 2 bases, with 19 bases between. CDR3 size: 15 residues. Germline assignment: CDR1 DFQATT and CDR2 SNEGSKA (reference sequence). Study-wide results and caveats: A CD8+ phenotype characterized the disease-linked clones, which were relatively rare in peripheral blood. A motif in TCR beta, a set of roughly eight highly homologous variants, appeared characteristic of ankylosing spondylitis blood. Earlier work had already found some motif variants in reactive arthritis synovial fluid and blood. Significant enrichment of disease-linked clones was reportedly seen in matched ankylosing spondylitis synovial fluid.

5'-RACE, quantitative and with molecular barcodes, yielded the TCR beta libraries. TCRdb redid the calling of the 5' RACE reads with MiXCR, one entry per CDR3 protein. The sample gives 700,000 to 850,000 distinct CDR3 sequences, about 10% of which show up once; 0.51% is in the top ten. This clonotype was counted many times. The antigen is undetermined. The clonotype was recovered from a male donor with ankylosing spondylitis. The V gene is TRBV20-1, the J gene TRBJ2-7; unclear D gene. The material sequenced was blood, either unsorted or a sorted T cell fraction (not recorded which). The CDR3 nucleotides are TGCAGTGCTCTCCGACTGTACCCCGGGCCCTACGAGCAGTACTTC. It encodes CSALRLYPGPYEQYF.